This T cell receptor beta chain was profiled in a study of memory CD4+ T cells and cytomegalovirus serostatus. The wider study: This sample comes from healthy Belgian adults, several CMV seropositive, approximately 22 seronegative.

In the original processing: After removing out-of-frame reads, 2.3 million or so distinct TCRbeta sequences remained. The assay was immunoSEQ multiplex PCR, and TCRdb's table has in-frame clones only and misses some. That table gives V, J and clone size, and the DNA gave D and trimming. The repertoire holds 64,000 or so clones, with 75% to 80% as singletons. The sort gate was single viable CD3+CD4+CD8-CD45RO+ cells for memory CD4+ T cells. Trimming took 0 bases from V and 1 from J; bases not matched to a gene: 7. CDR3 length: 18 residues. Germline V gene data show CDR1 as WNHNN and CDR2 as SYGVQD (reference sequence). Study results and limitations: About 40% of the roughly 160 known CMV-associated TCRbeta sequences appeared in CD4+ memory. The CMV-associated TCR signature appears largely within the CD4+ memory repertoire.

This clone was counted a single time. The antigen remains undetermined. This sequence joins TRBV10-1 and TRBJ2-1; 9 bases line up with TRBD2. Source material: memory CD4+ T cells from blood. The TCR originated in an adult in good health and CMV-seronegative. CDR3 DNA sequence: TGCGCCAGCAGTGAGTCGAGTCTAGCGGGGAGTTCCTACAATGAGCAGTTCTTC. Its translation: CASSESSLAGSSYNEQFF.